The 25 T cell receptor beta chains below were found in one sample sequenced in a study of cytomegalovirus exposure and HLA in healthy donors. It was with 60 Vbeta and 13 Jbeta primers that the PCR ran. TCRdb's copy holds only in-frame clones and misses some; the assay was immunoSEQ multiplex PCR. The sample lists 100,000 to 120,000 clones; 70% to 85% were seen once. Material: PBMCs. The receptors originated from a man aged 25 to 40 in good health and CMV-seropositive.

The chain joins TRBV7-6 to TRBJ2-1; perhaps TRBD1 as D (5 bases). This CDR3 region has 15 residues. Trimming removed 4 bases from V and 0 bases from J, with 10 bases in between. Germline loops: CDR1 SGHVS, CDR2 FNYEAQ. CDR3 in amino acids: CASSSGHSSYNEQFF. CDR3 in DNA: TGTGCCAGCAGCTCCGGACACAGCTCCTACAATGAGCAGTTCTTC. The full variable domain, its missing parts supplied by reference TRBV7-6 and TRBJ2-1, is GAGVSQSPRYKVTKRGQDVALRCDPISGHVSLYWYRQALGQGPEFLTYFNYEAQQDKSGLPNDRFSAERPEGSISTLTIQRTEQRDSAMYRCASSSGHSSYNEQFFGPGTRLTVL.

The chain is built from TRBV18 and TRBJ2-3; 10 bases are a match to TRBD1. This CDR3 has 16 residues. V shed 3 bases, J shed 0 bases, and the junction held 3 bases outside the gene matches. Germline CDR1 is KGHSH and CDR2 is LQKENI. CDR3 region: CASSPPGQGSTDTQYF. Written as DNA, the CDR3 is TGTGCCAGCTCACCTCCGGGACAGGGGAGCACAGATACGCAGTATTTT.

V gene TRBV5-6 combines with J gene TRBJ2-3; 7 positions match TRBD1. The V and J ends lost 4 bases and 1 base, in that order; junction bases with no gene match: 9. The CDR3 is 16 amino acids. Looked up from germline, CDR1 is SGHDT and CDR2 is YYEEEE. The CDR3 bases are TGTGCCAGCAGCCCCGGCAGGGGGATTGGCACAGATACGCAGTATTTT. Translating gives CASSPGRGIGTDTQYF.

The genes are TRBV15 and TRBJ1-4, with D perhaps TRBD1 (5 bases). Germline assignment: CDR1 LNHNV and CDR2 YYDKDF (reference sequence). This CDR3 comprises 15 residues. V gave up 5 bases and J gave up 0 bases, with 10 bases separating them. The CDR3 loop is CATSVDSATNEKLFF. The DNA of the CDR3 is TGTGCCACCAGCGTTGACAGTGCAACTAATGAAAAACTGTTTTTT.

This clone was observed a few times. V is TRBV5-1 and J is TRBJ1-1; possible D gene TRBD1, 5 bases. V was trimmed by 3 bases and J by 4 bases, leaving 13 bases between them. Germline loops: CDR1 SGHRS, CDR2 YFSETQ. The CDR3 contains 14 residues. As DNA, the CDR3 is TGCGCCAGCAGCTACTGGACCCAGGGCACTGAAGCTTTCTTT. This gives the protein CASSYWTQGTEAFF. The complete variable domain, with remaining parts taken from reference TRBV5-1 and TRBJ1-1, reads KAGVTQTPRYLIKTRGQQVTLSCSPISGHRSVSWYQQTPGQGLQFLFEYFSETQRNKGNFPGRFSGRQFSNSRSEMNVSTLELGDSALYLCASSYWTQGTEAFFGQGTRLTVV.

The chain joins TRBV27 to TRBJ2-7; 7 bases are a match to TRBD1. This CDR3 comprises 14 residues. The junction had 6 bases not matched to a gene; V was cut back by 4 bases and J by 3 bases. CDR1 is MNHEY, CDR2 SMNVEV, per germline (reference sequence). The CDR3 nucleotides read TGTGCCAGCAGTTCCGGGACAGCGATCTACGAGCAGTACTTC. It encodes CASSSGTAIYEQYF.

The chain recombines TRBV7-8 with TRBJ2-7, with D possibly TRBD1 on 5 matching bases. The CDR3 runs to 14 residues. Trimming took off 6 bases at V and 2 bases at J, with 14 bases between the two ends. Germline CDR1 is SGHVS and CDR2 is FQNEAQ. The CDR3 DNA is TGTGCCAGCAGTTCCAGGGTCAGCACCTACGAGCAGTACTTC. Amino acid sequence: CASSSRVSTYEQYF.

The chain uses TRBV5-1 and TRBJ1-3, with TRBD1 as a possible D gene (5 bases). The CDR3 runs 16 residues. Germline V gene lookup returns CDR1 SGHRS and CDR2 YFSETQ. Between the trimmed V and J ends, which lost 0 bases and 1 base, there was a span of 11 bases. CDR3 DNA sequence: TGCGCCAGCAGCTTGGGAGTACCAGGGTCTGGAAACACCATATATTTT. Its protein is CASSLGVPGSGNTIYF.

This clone was counted a single time. The chain recombines TRBV10-3 with TRBJ2-5, with 8 bases lining up with TRBD2. Per the germline V gene, CDR1 is ENHRY and CDR2 is SYGVKD. V was clipped by 0 bases and J by 6 bases; unmatched bases: 12. The CDR3 runs to 17 residues. This chain's CDR3 is CAISESVGVAGSQTQYF. DNA for the CDR3: TGTGCCATCAGTGAGTCGGTCGGGGTAGCGGGGTCCCAGACCCAGTACTTC.

This sequence joins TRBV11-3 and TRBJ2-1, with TRBD2 as a possible D gene (7 bases). This CDR3 has 14 amino acids. The germline V gene encodes CDR1 SGHNT and CDR2 YENEEA. Between the trimmed V and J ends, which lost 6 bases and 8 bases, there was a span of 17 bases. The CDR3 DNA sequence: TGTGCCAGCAGTTCCCGGGGGGCGAGGGATGAGCAGTTCTTC. The encoded protein is CASSSRGARDEQFF.

This clone showed up just once. The gene calls are TRBV28 and TRBJ2-5; 7 bases map to TRBD1. V shed 3 bases, J shed 1 base, and the junction held 8 bases outside the gene matches. This CDR3 spans 16 amino acids. Germline V CDR1 and CDR2: MDHEN, SYDVKM. The CDR3 DNA reads TGTGCCAGCAGTTTGGGACAGTCGCCTGTCCAAGAGACCCAGTACTTC. Protein: CASSLGQSPVQETQYF. The full variable domain, completed using reference TRBV28 and TRBJ2-5, is DVKVTQSSRYLVKRTGEKVFLECVQDMDHENMFWYRQDPGLGLRLIYFSYDVKMKEKGDIPEGYSVSREKKERFSLILESASTNQTSMYLCASSLGQSPVQETQYFGPGTRLLVL.

This clone was counted between two and nine times. J is TRBJ2-3 and V is TRBV5-6; 9 bases line up with TRBD2. This CDR3 region has 16 residues. J was trimmed by 4 bases and V by 4 bases; bases with no gene match: 10. CDR1 is SGHDT and CDR2 is YYEEEE in the germline V gene. The chain's CDR3 is CASSPRQRGAADTQYF. The CDR3 DNA reads TGTGCCAGCAGCCCTCGCCAGCGGGGGGCAGCAGATACGCAGTATTTT.

Worth noting for this clone: The junction and the germline gene differ at one end; a read error may be behind it. The genes are TRBV29-1 and TRBJ2-6; possible D gene TRBD1, 5 bases. From germline, CDR1 is SQVTM and CDR2 ANQGSEA. The CDR3 sequence is 18 residues long. CDR3 nucleotides: TGCAGCGCTGAAGGCCCCTTCAGGGTAAACGCTGGGGCCAACGTCCTGACTTTC. Its protein product is CSAEGPFRVNAGANVLTF.

This chain connects TRBV5-1 to TRBJ2-7; 10 bases match TRBD1. In germline, CDR1 is SGHRS, CDR2 YFSETQ. This CDR3 has 15 residues. With V trimmed by 4 bases and J by 5 bases, 9 bases remained unmatched. The chain's CDR3 is CASSPGQGYIHEQYF. The CDR3 coding sequence is TGCGCCAGCAGCCCGGGACAGGGGTATATCCACGAGCAGTACTTC.

This rearrangement joins TRBV27 to TRBJ1-1, with D possibly being TRBD1 (5 bases). Germline assignment: CDR1 MNHEY and CDR2 SMNVEV (reference sequence). Trimming pared 4 bases from V and 1 base from J, leaving 10 bases between. CDR3 length: 14 amino acids. The CDR3 bases are TGTGCCAGCAGTTCGTACCAGGGGAACACTGAAGCTTTCTTT. Amino acid sequence: CASSSYQGNTEAFF.

Turning to this clone: Other DNA sequences in this sample translate to the same CDR3. The V call is TRBV11-2, the J call TRBJ2-7; D is unclear. In germline, CDR1 is SGHAT, CDR2 FQNNGV. CDR3 length: 12 residues. Trimming removed 6 bases at V and 1 base at J, with 7 bases between. As DNA, the CDR3 is TGTGCCAGCAGTCTTAGTTCCTACGAGCAGTACTTC. Translating gives CASSLSSYEQYF.

This clone appeared a single time. V usage is TRBV19 and J usage is TRBJ1-5; 7 bases are shared with TRBD1. Germline CDR1 reads LNHDA; CDR2 reads SQIVND (reference sequence). The V and J ends lost 5 bases and 8 bases, in that order; junction bases with no gene match: 6. This CDR3 has 13 residues. CDR3 protein: CASSLYRGEPQHF. The CDR3 bases are TGTGCCAGTAGTCTCTACAGGGGTGAGCCCCAGCATTTT.

This chain uses TRBV4-1 with TRBJ2-1; 13 nucleotides agree with TRBD2. Trimming removed 0 bases from V and 4 bases from J; junction bases left unmatched: 6. Germline V CDR1 and CDR2: MGHRA, YSYEKL. The CDR3 extends over 18 amino acids. The CDR3 loop reads CASSQDTTSGGVYNEQFF. CDR3 DNA sequence: TGCGCCAGCAGCCAAGATACCACTAGCGGGGGGGTTTACAATGAGCAGTTCTTC.

This clone has a handful of counts. J is TRBJ1-1 and V is TRBV13, with D possibly TRBD1 on 5 matching bases. Trimming stripped 6 bases from V and 0 bases from J, with 5 bases between. Germline CDR1 PRHDT, CDR2 FYEKMQ (reference sequence). This CDR3 has 12 amino acids. The CDR3 nucleotides read TGTGCCAGCAGAGGGGTGAACACTGAAGCTTTCTTT. This sequence encodes CASRGVNTEAFF.

The chain couples TRBV14 to TRBJ2-2; TRBD1 matches 8 bases. Germline CDR1 is SGHDN and CDR2 is FVKESK. The junction had 6 bases not matched to a gene; V was cut back by 7 bases and J by 5 bases. The CDR3 spans 14 residues. CDR3 DNA: TGTGCCAGCACCTCGACAGGGGCGACCGGGGAGCTGTTTTTT. Amino acid sequence: CASTSTGATGELFF. Combining the CDR3 with reference TRBV14 and TRBJ2-2 gives the whole variable domain EAGVTQFPSHSVIEKGQTVTLRCDPISGHDNLYWYRRVMGKEIKFLLHFVKESKQDESGMPNNRFLAERTGGTYSTLKVQPAELEDSGVYFCASTSTGATGELFFGEGSRLTVL.

The chain carries TRBV6-1 and TRBJ2-6; 8 bases match TRBD1. Germline values: CDR1 MNHNS, CDR2 SASEGT. The J segment lost 0 bases and the V segment lost 8 bases, leaving 3 bases of the junction unmatched. The CDR3 runs to 15 residues. CDR3 amino acids: CASSQGVSGANVLTF. In DNA form, the CDR3 reads TGTGCCAGCTCACAGGGGGTCTCTGGGGCCAACGTCCTGACTTTC.

This clone was seen a few times. The chain couples TRBV5-6 to TRBJ1-1, with 7 bases identical to TRBD1. Germline CDR1 and CDR2: SGHDT and YYEEEE. The CDR3 is 15 amino acids. The J segment lost 3 bases and the V segment lost 3 bases, leaving 8 bases of the junction unmatched. CDR3 region: CASSSQGLGYTEAFF. The CDR3 region has the DNA TGTGCCAGCAGCTCACAGGGGCTGGGTTACACTGAAGCTTTCTTT.

The DNA of the CDR3 is TGTGCCAGCAGCTCCGAGACAGGGGTCGGCACTGAAGCTTTCTTT. It encodes CASSSETGVGTEAFF. The chain combines TRBV7-2 with TRBJ1-1; 8 bases match TRBD1. CDR3 length: 15 residues. V gave up 4 bases and J gave up 4 bases; unmatched junction bases: 8. Germline assignment: CDR1 SGHTA and CDR2 FQGNSA.

In its sample, this clone was seen once. The CDR3: CASSVRGNYGYTF. CDR3 DNA: TGTGCCAGCAGCGTACGGGGGAACTATGGCTACACCTTC. The chain employs TRBV9 and TRBJ1-2, with D possibly matching TRBD1 (5 bases). With 1 base removed from V and 2 bases from J, the gap between germline ends came to 6 bases. This CDR3 is built from 13 residues. The V gene's germline CDR1 is SGDLS and CDR2 YYNGEE. Together with reference TRBV9 and TRBJ1-2, the CDR3 gives the full variable domain: DSGVTQTPKHLITATGQRVTLRCSPRSGDLSVYWYQQSLDQGLQFLIQYYNGEERAKGNILERFSAQQFPDLHSELNLSSLELGDSALYFCASSVRGNYGYTFGSGTRLTVV.

This clone was seen only once. The chain employs TRBV12-5 and TRBJ1-3; no clear D. CDR1 and CDR2 (germline): LGHNT, FRNRAP. The CDR3 is made up of 18 amino acids. V lost 0 bases, J lost 6 bases, and 21 bases lay in between. Here the CDR3 reads CASGLVSPLGGGQNTIYF. In nucleotides, the CDR3 is TGTGCTAGTGGTTTGGTAAGCCCCCTGGGTGGAGGCCAAAACACCATATATTTT.